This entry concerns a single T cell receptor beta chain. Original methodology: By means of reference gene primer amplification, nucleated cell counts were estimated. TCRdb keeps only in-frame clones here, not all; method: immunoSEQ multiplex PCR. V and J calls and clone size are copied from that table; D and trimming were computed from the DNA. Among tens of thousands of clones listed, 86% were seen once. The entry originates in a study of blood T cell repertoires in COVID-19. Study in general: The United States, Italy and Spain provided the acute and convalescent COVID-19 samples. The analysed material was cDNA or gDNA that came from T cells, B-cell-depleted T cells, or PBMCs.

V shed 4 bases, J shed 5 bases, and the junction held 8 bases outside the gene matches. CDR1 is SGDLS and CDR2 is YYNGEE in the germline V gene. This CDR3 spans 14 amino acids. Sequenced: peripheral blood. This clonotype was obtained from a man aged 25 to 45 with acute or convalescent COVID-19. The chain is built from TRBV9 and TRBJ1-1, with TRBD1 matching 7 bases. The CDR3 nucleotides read TGTGCCAGCAGCACCGGGACAGAGGGGACTGAAGCTTTCTTT. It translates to CASSTGTEGTEAFF. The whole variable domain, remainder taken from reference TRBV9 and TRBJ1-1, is DSGVTQTPKHLITATGQRVTLRCSPRSGDLSVYWYQQSLDQGLQFLIQYYNGEERAKGNILERFSAQQFPDLHSELNLSSLELGDSALYFCASSTGTEGTEAFFGQGTRLTVV.